This record covers a single T cell receptor beta chain. This CDR3 region has 14 residues. V shed 5 bases and J shed 4 bases, with 14 bases lying between them. CDR1 KGHSH and CDR2 LQKENI come from the germline V gene. The data are from a study of T cell changes during pregnancy in multiple sclerosis. The repertoire was sequenced with immunoSEQ multiplex PCR; TCRdb's copy has only in-frame clones and lacks some. The sample lists 65,000 or so clones; roughly 91% were seen once. Sequenced here: peripheral blood, sampled in the second trimester of pregnancy. The V gene is TRBV18, the J gene TRBJ1-1; D is ambiguous. This sequence was found in a female donor in good health, enrolled as a control in a pregnancy study. The CDR3 DNA sequence: TGTGCCAGCTCAGAATCAGTGGAGGTCACTGAAGCTTTCTTT. Translating gives CASSESVEVTEAFF. Full variable domain (remainder filled in from reference TRBV18 and TRBJ1-1): NAGVMQNPRHLVRRRGQEARLRCSPMKGHSHVYWYRQLPEEGLKFMVYLQKENIIDESGMPKERFSAEFPKEGPSILRIQQVVRGDSAAYFCASSESVEVTEAFFGQGTRLTVV.